Sequencing of this T cell receptor (beta chain) was carried out in a study of shared clonotypes between healthy human individuals. Overall study findings and caveats: The naive CD4 repertoires of a few donors were compared, and about 5% of clonotypes were shared. The study sampled only blood, and tissue repertoires likely differ.

Authors' analysis steps: ImmunoSEQ output held junction-only sequences without quality scores, so filtering differed. Here immunoSEQ multiplex PCR was the method, and the copy in TCRdb shows in-frame clones only, minus some. Clone size and the V and J calls come from that table; the DNA yielded D and trimming. The sample holds 2 million to 3 million clones, 93% seen once. A note on this clone: Its antigen is currently unknown.

The CDR3 runs 13 residues. V was pared by 8 bases and J by 2 bases, with 13 bases between. Germline loops: CDR1 SGHRS, CDR2 YFSETQ. CD45RA-negative memory and CD45RA+ naive subsets were split from the CD4+ cells. Source material: naive CD4+ T cells from PBMCs. The subset was: CD45RA+ positively selected. The sequence was collected from a man younger than 30 in good health. Some clones in this sample may be carry-over from other donors' samples. The chain has TRBV5-1 and TRBJ2-5, with a possible D match to TRBD1 (5 bases). The CDR3 sequence: CASHKGPQETQYF. As DNA, the CDR3 is TGCGCCAGTCATAAGGGGCCTCAAGAGACCCAGTACTTC.